This T cell receptor (delta chain) was found in a study of gamma-delta T cells after stem cell transplantation (dated by TCRdb to the mid-2010s). This clone was observed a handful of times. Its specific antigen is unknown. A read error likely explains why the TCRdb protein, taken from a much larger clone, differs from this DNA's translation at residue 15; the protein shown is translated from the DNA. Libraries were built with RT-PCR. The reads were generated on an Illumina MiSeq. TCRdb reprocessed the public reads with the caller CATT; rows with the same DNA were merged afterwards. Counted in this sample were more than 2,500 delta-chain clones; 5% of them appeared once. Of the sample, roughly 30% is held by the ten largest clones. Sequencing input: gamma-delta T cells. The sequence was collected from a human donor. It is not recorded whose cells these are; they may come from a transplant donor.

The CDR3 region: CACDPLLGDSTDKLTF. The nucleotides are TGTGCCTGTGACCCTTTACTGGGGGATTCCACCGATAAACTCACCTTT. The rearrangement joined TRDV2 to TRDJ1; 10 bases in the middle match TRDD3. The germline V gene encodes CDR1 GEAIGNYY and CDR2 EKD. The CDR3 sequence holds 16 residues, the cysteine and phenylalanine included. CDR3 DNA is the only sequence kept; it has 48 bases, read in frame from the first base.